A selection of T cell receptor beta chains follows, all from one sample in a study of T cells in narcolepsy. Generated by immunoSEQ multiplex PCR, the TCRdb table keeps only in-frame clones and is missing some. The sample carries some 20,000 clones, roughly 87% recorded once. Sample: memory (CD45RA-) CD4+ T cells from blood. The receptors here all came from a human donor in good health. The CDR3 runs from the conserved cysteine through the conserved F or W. D genes are given only for firm matches. Some rows have no size entry. The others give once, few or many, or a class for an expanded clone.

j_call | d_call | clone_size | v_call | cdr3_nt | cdr3_aa
TRBJ1-5 | TRBD1 | . | TRBV9 | TGTGCCAGCAGCGGGGGACAGGCCCAGCCCCAGCATTTT | CASSGGQAQPQHF
TRBJ2-5 | . | . | TRBV5-4 | TGTGCCAGCAGCTCTGAGGGGGTAGAGACCCAGTACTTC | CASSSEGVETQYF
TRBJ2-7 | . | once | TRBV7-2 | TGTGCCAGCAGCTTAGCGCAAGGGGACTACGAGCAGTACTTC | CASSLAQGDYEQYF
TRBJ1-2 | . | . | TRBV6-5 | TGTGCCAGCAGTTACGCTTATGGCTACACCTTC | CASSYAYGYTF
TRBJ1-6 | . | . | TRBV28 | TGTGCCAGCAGGCTACAGGGAGGGGCCCTCCACTTT | CASRLQGGALHF
TRBJ2-3 | TRBD1 | . | TRBV30 | TGTGCCTGGAGCCCACAGGGGGGAGGCGAGGATACGCAGTATTTT | CAWSPQGGGEDTQYF
TRBJ2-1 | TRBD2 | . | TRBV27 | TGTGCCAGCAGTTCTTCACGTGGGGGTCGACTAGCGGGAGTCCACAATGAGCAGTTCTTC | CASSSSRGGRLAGVHNEQFF
TRBJ2-7 | . | . | TRBV21-1 | TGTGCCAGCAGTAGGGGGCGCGATTACGAGCAGTACTTC | CASSRGRDYEQYF
TRBJ2-7 | . | . | TRBV18 | TGTGCCAGCTCACCACTTTCGGGGTACGAGCAGTACTTC | CASSPLSGYEQYF
TRBJ1-1 | . | . | TRBV9 | TGTGCCAGCAGCCGTTCGGGAGGGCAGAAGAACACTGAAGCTTTCTTT | CASSRSGGQKNTEAFF
TRBJ1-3 | . | . | TRBV15 | TGTGCCACCAGCAGAGATTCGGGCTCTGGAAACACCATATATTTT | CATSRDSGSGNTIYF
TRBJ2-3 | TRBD2 | . | TRBV5-5 | TGTGCCAGCAGCTCTGTGAGCGGGGGAGCTCCCACGCAGTATTTT | CASSSVSGGAPTQYF
TRBJ2-7 | . | few | TRBV14 | TGTGCCAGCAGCCACCAGGGCACCTACGAGCAGTACTTC | CASSHQGTYEQYF
TRBJ2-4 | . | once | TRBV29-1 | TGCAGCGCTTGGGAAAACATTCAGTACTTC | CSAWENIQYF
TRBJ1-1 | . | . | TRBV19 | TGTGCCAGTAGTAAGAGCGGGTCGTTGAACACTGAAGCTTTCTTT | CASSKSGSLNTEAFF
TRBJ2-3 | . | . | TRBV4-3 | TGCGCCAGCAGCCAAGATTGGGCGACTAGCACAGATACGCAGTATTTT | CASSQDWATSTDTQYF
TRBJ2-1 | TRBD1 | . | TRBV5-4 | TGTGCCAGCAGCTTGGTGGTAGCAGGGGGTGTTTCCTCCTACAATGAGCAGTTCTTC | CASSLVVAGGVSSYNEQFF
TRBJ1-6 | TRBD1 | . | TRBV5-1 | TGCGCCAGCAGCCCGGGGACAGTCTATAATTCACCCCTCCACTTT | CASSPGTVYNSPLHF
TRBJ1-2 | . | . | TRBV28 | TGTGCCACCTTGGGGTCGGGCTACACCTTC | CATLGSGYTF
TRBJ2-1 | . | . | TRBV9 | TGTGCCAGCAGCGTAGGCTACGGGGGCCAAGATGAGCAGTTCTTC | CASSVGYGGQDEQFF